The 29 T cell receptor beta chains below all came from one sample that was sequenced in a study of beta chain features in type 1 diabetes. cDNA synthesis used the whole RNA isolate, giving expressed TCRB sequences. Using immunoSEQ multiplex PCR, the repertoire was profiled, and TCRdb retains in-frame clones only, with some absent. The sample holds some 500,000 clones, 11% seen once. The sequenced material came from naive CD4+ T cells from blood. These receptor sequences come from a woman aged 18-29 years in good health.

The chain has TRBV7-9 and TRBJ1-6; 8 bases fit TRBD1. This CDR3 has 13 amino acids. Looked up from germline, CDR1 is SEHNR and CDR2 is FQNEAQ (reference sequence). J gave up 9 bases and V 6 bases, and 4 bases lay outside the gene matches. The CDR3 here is CASRDRGLSPLHF. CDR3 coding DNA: TGTGCCAGCAGAGACAGGGGCCTTTCACCCCTCCACTTT.

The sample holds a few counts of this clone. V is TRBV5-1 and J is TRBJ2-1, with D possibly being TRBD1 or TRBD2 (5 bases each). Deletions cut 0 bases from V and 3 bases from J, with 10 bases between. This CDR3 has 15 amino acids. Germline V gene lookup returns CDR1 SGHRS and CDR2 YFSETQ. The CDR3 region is CASSLVGDNYNEQFF. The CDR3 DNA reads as TGCGCCAGCAGCTTGGTGGGGGATAACTACAATGAGCAGTTCTTC.

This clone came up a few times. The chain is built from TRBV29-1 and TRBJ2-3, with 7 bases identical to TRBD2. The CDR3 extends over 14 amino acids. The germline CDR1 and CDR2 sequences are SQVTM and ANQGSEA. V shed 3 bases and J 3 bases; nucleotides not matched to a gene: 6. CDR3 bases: TGCAGCGTTGACAGGGCTAGCGGTACAGATACGCAGTATTTT. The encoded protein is CSVDRASGTDTQYF.

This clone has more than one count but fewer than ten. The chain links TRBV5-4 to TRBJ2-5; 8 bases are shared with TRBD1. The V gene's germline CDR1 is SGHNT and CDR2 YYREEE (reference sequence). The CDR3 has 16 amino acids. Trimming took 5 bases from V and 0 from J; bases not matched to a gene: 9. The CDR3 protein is CASSRSGTGYQETQYF. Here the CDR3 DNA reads TGTGCCAGCAGTCGCTCCGGGACAGGCTACCAAGAGACCCAGTACTTC. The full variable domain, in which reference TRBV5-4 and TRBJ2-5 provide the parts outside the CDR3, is ETGVTQSPTHLIKTRGQQVTLRCSSQSGHNTVSWYQQALGQGPQFIFQYYREEENGRGNFPPRFSGLQFPNYSSELNVNALELDDSALYLCASSRSGTGYQETQYFGPGTRLLVL.

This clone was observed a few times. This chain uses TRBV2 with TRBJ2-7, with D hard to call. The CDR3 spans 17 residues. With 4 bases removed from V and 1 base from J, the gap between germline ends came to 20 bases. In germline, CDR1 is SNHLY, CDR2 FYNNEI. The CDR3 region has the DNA TGTGCCAGCAGTGCAATCATTGTAGGGAAATTATCCTACGAGCAGTACTTC. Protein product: CASSAIIVGKLSYEQYF.

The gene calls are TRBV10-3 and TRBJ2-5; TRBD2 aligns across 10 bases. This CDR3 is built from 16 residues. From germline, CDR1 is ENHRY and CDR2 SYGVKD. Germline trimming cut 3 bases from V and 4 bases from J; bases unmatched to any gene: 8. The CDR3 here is CAISEAAGGPRETQYF. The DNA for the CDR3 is TGTGCCATCAGTGAAGCAGCGGGAGGGCCACGAGAGACCCAGTACTTC.

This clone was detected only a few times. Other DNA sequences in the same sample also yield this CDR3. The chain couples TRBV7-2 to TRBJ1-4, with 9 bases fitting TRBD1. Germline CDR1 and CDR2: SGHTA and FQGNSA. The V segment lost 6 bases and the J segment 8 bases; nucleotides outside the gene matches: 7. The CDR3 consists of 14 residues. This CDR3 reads CASSSGQGREKLFF. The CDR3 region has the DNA TGTGCCAGCAGTTCAGGACAGGGGCGGGAAAAACTGTTTTTT. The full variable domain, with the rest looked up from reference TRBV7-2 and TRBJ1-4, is GAGVSQSPSNKVTEKGKDVELRCDPISGHTALYWYRQSLGQGLEFLIYFQGNSAPDKSGLPSDRFSAERTGGSVSTLTIQRTQQEDSAVYLCASSSGQGREKLFFGSGTQLSVL.

The DNA of the CDR3 is TGTGCTAGTGGTTTCAGACAGAGTTCCTACGAGCAGTACGTC. Its translation: CASGFRQSSYEQYV. The chain uses TRBV12-5 and TRBJ2-7; maybe TRBD1 (5 bases). This CDR3 has 14 amino acids. Germline V gene data show CDR1 as LGHNT and CDR2 as FRNRAP. Trimming took off 3 bases at V and 1 base at J, with 10 bases between the two ends.

CDR3 protein: CALKGGPRFPQYF. CDR3 bases: TGTGCCCTCAAAGGGGGCCCCCGGTTTCCGCAGTATTTT. This rearrangement joins TRBV30 to TRBJ2-3; 7 bases line up with TRBD1. Germline lookup yields CDR1 GTSNPN and CDR2 SVGIG (reference sequence). The CDR3 sequence is 13 residues long. V lost 8 bases, J lost 10 bases, and 15 bases stayed unmatched.

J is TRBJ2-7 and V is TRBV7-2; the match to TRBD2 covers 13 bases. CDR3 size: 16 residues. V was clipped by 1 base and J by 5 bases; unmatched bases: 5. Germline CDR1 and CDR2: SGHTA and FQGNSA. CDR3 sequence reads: CASSLGGLAGPHEQYV. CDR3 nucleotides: TGTGCCAGCAGCTTAGGGGGACTAGCGGGACCCCACGAGCAGTACGTC.

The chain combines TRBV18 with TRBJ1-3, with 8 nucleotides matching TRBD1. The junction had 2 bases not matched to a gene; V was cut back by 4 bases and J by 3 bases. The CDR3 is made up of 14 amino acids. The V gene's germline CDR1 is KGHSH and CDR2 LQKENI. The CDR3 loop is CASSRQGSGNTIYF. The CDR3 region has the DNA TGTGCCAGCTCACGACAGGGGAGTGGAAACACCATATATTTT.

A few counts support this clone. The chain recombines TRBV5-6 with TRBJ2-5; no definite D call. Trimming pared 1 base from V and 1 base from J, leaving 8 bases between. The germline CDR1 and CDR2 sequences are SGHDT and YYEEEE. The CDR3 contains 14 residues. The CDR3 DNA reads TGTGCCAGCAGCTTGAGGCGTTCCCAAGAGACCCAGTACTTC. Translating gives CASSLRRSQETQYF.

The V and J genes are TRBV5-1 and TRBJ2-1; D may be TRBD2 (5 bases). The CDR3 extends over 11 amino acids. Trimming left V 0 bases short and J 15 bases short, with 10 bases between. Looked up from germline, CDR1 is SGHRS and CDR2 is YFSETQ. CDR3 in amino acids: CASSLGGYVFF. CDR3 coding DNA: TGCGCCAGCAGCTTGGGAGGGTATGTGTTCTTC.

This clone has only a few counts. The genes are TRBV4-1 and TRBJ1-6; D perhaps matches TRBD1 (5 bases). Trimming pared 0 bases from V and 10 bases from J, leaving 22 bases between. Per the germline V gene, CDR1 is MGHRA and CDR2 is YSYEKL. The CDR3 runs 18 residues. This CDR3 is CASSQELFRTRGTSPLHF. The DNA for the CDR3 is TGCGCCAGCAGCCAAGAACTTTTTCGTACGAGAGGGACCTCACCCCTCCACTTT.

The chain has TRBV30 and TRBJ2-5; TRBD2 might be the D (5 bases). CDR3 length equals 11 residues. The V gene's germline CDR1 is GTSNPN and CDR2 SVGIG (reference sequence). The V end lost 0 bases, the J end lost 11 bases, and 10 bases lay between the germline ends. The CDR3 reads CAWSVMEVQYF. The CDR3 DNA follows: TGTGCCTGGAGTGTAATGGAGGTGCAGTACTTC. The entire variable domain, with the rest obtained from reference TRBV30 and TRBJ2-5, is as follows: SQTIHQWPATLVQPVGSPLSLECTVEGTSNPNLYWYRQAAGRGLQLLFYSVGIGQISSEVPQNLSASRPQDRQFILSSKKLLLSDSGFYLCAWSVMEVQYFGPGTRLLVL.

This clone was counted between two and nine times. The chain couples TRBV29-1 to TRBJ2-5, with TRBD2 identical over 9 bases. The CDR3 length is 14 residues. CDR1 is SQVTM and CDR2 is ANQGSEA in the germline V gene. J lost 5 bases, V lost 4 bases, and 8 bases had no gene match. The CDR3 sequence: CSVVVAGVAETQYF. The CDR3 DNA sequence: TGCAGCGTTGTTGTAGCGGGAGTGGCTGAGACCCAGTACTTC.

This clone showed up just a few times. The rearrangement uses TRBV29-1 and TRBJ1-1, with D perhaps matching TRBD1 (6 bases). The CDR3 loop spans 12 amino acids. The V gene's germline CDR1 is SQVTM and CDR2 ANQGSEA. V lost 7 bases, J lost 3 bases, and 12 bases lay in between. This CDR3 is CSAGQSHTEAFF. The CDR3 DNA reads TGCAGCGCTGGACAGTCCCACACTGAAGCTTTCTTT.

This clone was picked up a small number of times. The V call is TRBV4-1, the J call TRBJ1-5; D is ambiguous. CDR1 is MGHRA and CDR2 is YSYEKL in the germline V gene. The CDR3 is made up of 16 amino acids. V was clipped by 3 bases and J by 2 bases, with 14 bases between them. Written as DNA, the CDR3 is TGCGCCAGCAGCCACACCGGAGGTGTAGGCAATCAGCCCCAGCATTTT. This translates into CASSHTGGVGNQPQHF.

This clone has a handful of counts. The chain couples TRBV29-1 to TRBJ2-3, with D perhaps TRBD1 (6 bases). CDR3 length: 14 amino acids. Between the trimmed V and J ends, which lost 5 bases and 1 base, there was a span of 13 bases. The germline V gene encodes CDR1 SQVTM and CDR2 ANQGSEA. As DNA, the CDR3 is TGCAGCGTTCGCAGGCCAGGGGGCACAGATACGCAGTATTTT. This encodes CSVRRPGGTDTQYF.

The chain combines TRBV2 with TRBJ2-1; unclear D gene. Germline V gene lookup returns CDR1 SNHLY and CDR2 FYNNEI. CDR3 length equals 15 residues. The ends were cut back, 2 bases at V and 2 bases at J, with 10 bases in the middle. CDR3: CASSERRITYNEQFF. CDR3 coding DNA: TGTGCCAGCAGTGAAAGACGGATTACCTACAATGAGCAGTTCTTC.

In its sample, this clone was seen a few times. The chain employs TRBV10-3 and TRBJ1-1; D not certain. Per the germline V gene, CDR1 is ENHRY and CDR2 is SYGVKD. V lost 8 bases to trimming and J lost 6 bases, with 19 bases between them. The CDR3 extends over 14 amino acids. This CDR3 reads CAIGPRPRGAEAFF. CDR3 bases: TGTGCCATCGGTCCCCGCCCCCGCGGCGCTGAAGCTTTCTTT.

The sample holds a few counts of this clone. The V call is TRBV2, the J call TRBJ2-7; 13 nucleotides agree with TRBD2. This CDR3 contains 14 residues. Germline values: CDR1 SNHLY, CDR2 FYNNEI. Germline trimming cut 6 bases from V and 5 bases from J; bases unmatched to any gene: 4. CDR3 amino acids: CASRGTSGIHEQYF. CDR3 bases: TGTGCCAGCAGAGGGACTAGCGGGATCCACGAGCAGTACTTC.

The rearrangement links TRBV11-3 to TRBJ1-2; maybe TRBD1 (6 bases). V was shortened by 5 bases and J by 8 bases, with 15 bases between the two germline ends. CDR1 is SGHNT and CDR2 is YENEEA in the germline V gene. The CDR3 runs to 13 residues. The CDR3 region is CASSQPGQSGYTF. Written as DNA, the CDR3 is TGTGCCAGCAGCCAGCCTGGACAGTCCGGCTACACCTTC. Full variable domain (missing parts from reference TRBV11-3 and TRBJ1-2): EAGVVQSPRYKIIEKKQPVAFWCNPISGHNTLYWYLQNLGQGPELLIRYENEEAVDDSQLPKDRFSAERLKGVDSTLKIQPAELGDSAVYLCASSQPGQSGYTFGSGTRLTVV.

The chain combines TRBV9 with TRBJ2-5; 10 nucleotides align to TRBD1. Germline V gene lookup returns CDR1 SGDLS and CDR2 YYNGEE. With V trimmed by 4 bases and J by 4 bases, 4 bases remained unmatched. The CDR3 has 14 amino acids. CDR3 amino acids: CASSLRTGGETQYF. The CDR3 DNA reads TGTGCCAGCAGCCTGCGGACAGGGGGAGAGACCCAGTACTTC.

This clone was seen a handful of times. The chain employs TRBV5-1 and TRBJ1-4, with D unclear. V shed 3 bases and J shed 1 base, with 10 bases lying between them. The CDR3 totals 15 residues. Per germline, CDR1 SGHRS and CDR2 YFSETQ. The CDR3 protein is CASSSRSLTNEKLFF. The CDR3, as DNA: TGCGCCAGCAGCTCTCGCAGCCTAACTAATGAAAAACTGTTTTTT.

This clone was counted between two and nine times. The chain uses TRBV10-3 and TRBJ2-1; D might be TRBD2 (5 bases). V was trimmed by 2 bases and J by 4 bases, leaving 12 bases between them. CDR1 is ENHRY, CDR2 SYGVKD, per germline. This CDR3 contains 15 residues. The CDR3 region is CAISEVGVGYNEQFF. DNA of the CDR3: TGTGCCATCAGTGAGGTGGGAGTCGGGTACAATGAGCAGTTCTTC.

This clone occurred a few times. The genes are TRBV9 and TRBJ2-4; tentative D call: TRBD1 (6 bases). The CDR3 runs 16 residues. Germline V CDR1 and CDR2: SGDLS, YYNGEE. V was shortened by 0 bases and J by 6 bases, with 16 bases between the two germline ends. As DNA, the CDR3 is TGTGCCAGCAGCGTAGGACAGGTCAGTCACGGAAACATTCAGTACTTC. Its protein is CASSVGQVSHGNIQYF. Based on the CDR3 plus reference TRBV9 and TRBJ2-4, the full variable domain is DSGVTQTPKHLITATGQRVTLRCSPRSGDLSVYWYQQSLDQGLQFLIQYYNGEERAKGNILERFSAQQFPDLHSELNLSSLELGDSALYFCASSVGQVSHGNIQYFGAGTRLSVL.

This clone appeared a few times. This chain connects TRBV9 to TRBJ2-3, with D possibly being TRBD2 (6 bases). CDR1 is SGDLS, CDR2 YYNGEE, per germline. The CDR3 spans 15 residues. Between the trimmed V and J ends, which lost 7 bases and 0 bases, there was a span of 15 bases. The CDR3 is CASGLWGTSTDTQYF. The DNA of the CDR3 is TGTGCCAGCGGTCTATGGGGGACTAGCACAGATACGCAGTATTTT.

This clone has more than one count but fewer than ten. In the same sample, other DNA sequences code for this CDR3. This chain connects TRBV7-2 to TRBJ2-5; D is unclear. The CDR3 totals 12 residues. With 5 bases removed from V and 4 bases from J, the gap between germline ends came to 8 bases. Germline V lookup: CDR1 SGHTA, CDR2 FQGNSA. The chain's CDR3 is CASSLSGETQYF. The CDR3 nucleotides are TGTGCCAGCAGCCTTTCAGGAGAGACCCAGTACTTC.